This T cell receptor beta chain was sequenced for a study of cytomegalovirus exposure and HLA in healthy donors. Study-wide results and caveats: About 87% or about 30% of the time was how often most TCR beta V segments were productive, according to an earlier analysis. An Asian-associated ancestry cluster reportedly showed fewer N-insertions than the approximately 670-donor mean in a later analysis.

The V and J ends lost 2 bases and 5 bases respectively, with 17 bases between them. This CDR3 is built from 15 residues. In germline, CDR1 is SGHDT, CDR2 YYEEEE. On this clone: Its antigen is not known.

The PCR was carried out with 60 Vbeta primers and 13 Jbeta primers. The repertoire was sequenced with immunoSEQ multiplex PCR; TCRdb's copy has only in-frame clones and lacks some. The sample has more than 100,000 clones, and its top ten clones hold roughly 3.5%. This receptor was taken from a man younger than 35 in good health and CMV-seronegative. The J gene is TRBJ2-7, the V gene TRBV5-6; TRBD1 is a possible D gene (5 bases). Source material: PBMCs. The CDR3 coding sequence is TGTGCCAGCAGCTTCGGGCCCAGGGATTTAAACGAGCAGTACTTC. Protein product: CASSFGPRDLNEQYF. Filled out from reference TRBV5-6 and TRBJ2-7, the complete variable domain reads DAGVTQSPTHLIKTRGQQVTLRCSPKSGHDTVSWYQQALGQGPQFIFQYYEEEERQRGNFPDRFSGHQFPNYSSELNVNALLLGDSALYLCASSFGPRDLNEQYFGPGTRLTVT.